Included here is one T cell receptor (beta chain) sequence, with context. Its antigen is as yet unknown. This record comes from a study of CD4 T cells in relation to SARS-CoV-2 and coronaviruses. Study observations and caveats: Monoreactive clones expanded significantly more to SARS-CoV-2 than crossreactive clones did. According to naive versus memory sequencing, detected responses are memory recall, not newly primed.

This CDR3 is 14 amino acids long. The V and J ends lost 4 bases and 6 bases respectively, with 16 bases between them. The V gene's germline CDR1 is MDHEN and CDR2 SYDVKM. The unexposed donors gave CD4+ T cells in about 2011-2019, prior to COVID-19. Repertoires were generated with immunoSEQ multiplex PCR, while TCRdb's copy carries only in-frame clones and drops some. The profile shows under 70,000 clones, about nine tenths of them singletons. This sequence was found in a human donor in good health. The V gene is TRBV28, the J gene TRBJ2-7, with D maybe TRBD1 (5 bases). Sequences were obtained from memory CD4+ T cells from PBMCs. CDR3 region: CASSSTRGWLEQYF. DNA for the CDR3: TGTGCCAGCAGTTCCACAAGGGGTTGGCTCGAGCAGTACTTC.